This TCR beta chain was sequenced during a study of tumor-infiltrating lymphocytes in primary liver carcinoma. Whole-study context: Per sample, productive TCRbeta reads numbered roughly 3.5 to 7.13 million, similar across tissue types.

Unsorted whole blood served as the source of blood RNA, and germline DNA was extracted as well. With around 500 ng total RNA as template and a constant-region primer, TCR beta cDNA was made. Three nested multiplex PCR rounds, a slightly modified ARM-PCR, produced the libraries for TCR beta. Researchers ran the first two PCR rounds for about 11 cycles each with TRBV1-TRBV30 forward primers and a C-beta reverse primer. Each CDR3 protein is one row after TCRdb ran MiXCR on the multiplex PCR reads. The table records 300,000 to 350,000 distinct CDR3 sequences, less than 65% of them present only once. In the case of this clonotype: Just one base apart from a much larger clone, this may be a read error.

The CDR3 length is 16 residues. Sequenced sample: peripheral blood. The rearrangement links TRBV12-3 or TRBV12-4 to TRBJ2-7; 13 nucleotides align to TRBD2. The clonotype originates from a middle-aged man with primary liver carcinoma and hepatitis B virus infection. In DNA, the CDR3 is TGTGCCATCAGTTTAGCCCCACTAGCGGGAGGGTACGAGCAGTACTTC. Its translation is CAISLAPLAGGYEQYF.